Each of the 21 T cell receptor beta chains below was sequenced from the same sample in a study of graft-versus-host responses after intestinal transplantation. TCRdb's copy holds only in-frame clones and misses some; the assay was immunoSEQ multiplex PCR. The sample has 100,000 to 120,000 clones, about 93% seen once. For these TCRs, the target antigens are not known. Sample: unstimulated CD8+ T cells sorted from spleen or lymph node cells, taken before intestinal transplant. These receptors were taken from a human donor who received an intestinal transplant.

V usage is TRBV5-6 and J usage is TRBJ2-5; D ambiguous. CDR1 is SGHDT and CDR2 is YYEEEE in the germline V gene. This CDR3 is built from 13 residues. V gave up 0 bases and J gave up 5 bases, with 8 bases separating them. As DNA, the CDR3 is TGTGCCAGCAGCTTGGTTCAGGCGGAGACCCAGTACTTC. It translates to CASSLVQAETQYF.

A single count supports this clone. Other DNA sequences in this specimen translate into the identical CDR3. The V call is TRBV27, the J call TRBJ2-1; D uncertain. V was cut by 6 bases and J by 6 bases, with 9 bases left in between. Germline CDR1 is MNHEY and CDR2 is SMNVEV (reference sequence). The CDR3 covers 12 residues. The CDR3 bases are TGTGCCAGCAGCTTGTTAGGCAATGAGCAGTTCTTC. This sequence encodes CASSLLGNEQFF.

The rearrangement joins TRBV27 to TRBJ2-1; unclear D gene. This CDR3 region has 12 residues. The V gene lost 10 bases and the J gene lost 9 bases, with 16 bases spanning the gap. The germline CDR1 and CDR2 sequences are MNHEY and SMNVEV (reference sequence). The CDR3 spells CATQTGQVEQFF. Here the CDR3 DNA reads TGTGCCACCCAAACCGGGCAGGTTGAGCAGTTCTTC.

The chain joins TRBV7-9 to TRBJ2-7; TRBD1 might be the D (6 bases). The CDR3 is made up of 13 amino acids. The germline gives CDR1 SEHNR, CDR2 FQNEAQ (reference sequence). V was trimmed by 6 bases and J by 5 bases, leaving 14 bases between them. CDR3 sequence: CASSPGTLHEQYF. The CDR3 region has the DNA TGTGCCAGCAGTCCCGGGACACTCCACGAGCAGTACTTC.

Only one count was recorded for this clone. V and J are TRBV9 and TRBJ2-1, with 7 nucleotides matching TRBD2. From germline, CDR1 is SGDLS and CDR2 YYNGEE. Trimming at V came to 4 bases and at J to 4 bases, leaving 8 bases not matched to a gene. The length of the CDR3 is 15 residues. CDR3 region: CASSPPAGDYNEQFF. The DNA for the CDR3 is TGTGCCAGCAGCCCCCCCGCGGGAGATTACAATGAGCAGTTCTTC.

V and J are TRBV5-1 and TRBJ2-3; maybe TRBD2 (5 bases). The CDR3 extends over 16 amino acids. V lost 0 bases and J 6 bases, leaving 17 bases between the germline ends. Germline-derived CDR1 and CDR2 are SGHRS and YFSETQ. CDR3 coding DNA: TGCGCCAGCAGCTTGGTAGGGCGGCTAGGAGGCGATACGCAGTATTTT. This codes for CASSLVGRLGGDTQYF.

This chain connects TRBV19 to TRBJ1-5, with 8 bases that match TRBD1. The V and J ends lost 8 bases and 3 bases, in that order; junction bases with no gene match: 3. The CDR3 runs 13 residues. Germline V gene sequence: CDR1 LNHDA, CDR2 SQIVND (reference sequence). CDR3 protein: CASGQGLNQPQHF. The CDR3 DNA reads TGTGCCAGTGGACAGGGCCTCAATCAGCCCCAGCATTTT.

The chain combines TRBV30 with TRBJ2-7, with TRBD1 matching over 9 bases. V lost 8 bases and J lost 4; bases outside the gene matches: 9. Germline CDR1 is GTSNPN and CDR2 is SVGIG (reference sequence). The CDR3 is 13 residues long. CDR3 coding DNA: TGTGCCAGCAACCGGGACAGGGCGTACGAGCAGTACTTC. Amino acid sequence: CASNRDRAYEQYF.

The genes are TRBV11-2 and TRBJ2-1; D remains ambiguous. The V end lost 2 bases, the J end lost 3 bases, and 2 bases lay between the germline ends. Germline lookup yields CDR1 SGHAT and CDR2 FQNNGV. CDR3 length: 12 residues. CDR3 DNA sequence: TGTGCCAGCAGCTTATACTACAATGAGCAGTTCTTC. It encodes CASSLYYNEQFF.

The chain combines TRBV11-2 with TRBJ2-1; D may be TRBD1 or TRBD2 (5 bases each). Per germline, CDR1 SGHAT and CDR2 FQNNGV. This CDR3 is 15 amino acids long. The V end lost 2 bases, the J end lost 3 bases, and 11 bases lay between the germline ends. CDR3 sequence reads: CASSLTGDYYNEQFF. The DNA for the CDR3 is TGTGCCAGCAGCTTAACAGGCGACTACTACAATGAGCAGTTCTTC.

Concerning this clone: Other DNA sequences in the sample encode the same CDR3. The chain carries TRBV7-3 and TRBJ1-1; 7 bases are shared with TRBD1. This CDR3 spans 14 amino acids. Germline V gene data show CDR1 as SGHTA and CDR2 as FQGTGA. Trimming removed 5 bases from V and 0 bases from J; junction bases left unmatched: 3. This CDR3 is CASSQGGLNTEAFF. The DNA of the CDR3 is TGTGCCAGCAGCCAAGGGGGCCTGAACACTGAAGCTTTCTTT.

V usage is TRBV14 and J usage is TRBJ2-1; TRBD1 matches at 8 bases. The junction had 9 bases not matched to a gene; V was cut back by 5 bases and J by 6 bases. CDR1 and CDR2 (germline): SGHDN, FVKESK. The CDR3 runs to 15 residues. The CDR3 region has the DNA TGTGCCAGCAGCACCTATCCAGGGGGCATCAATGAGCAGTTCTTC. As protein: CASSTYPGGINEQFF.

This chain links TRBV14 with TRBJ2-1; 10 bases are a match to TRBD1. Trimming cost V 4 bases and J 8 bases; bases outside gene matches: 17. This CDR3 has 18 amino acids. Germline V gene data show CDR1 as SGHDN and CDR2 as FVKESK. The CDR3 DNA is TGTGCCAGCAGCCTATGGGGATGGGACAGGGGAGTTCGCTATGAGCAGTTCTTC. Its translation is CASSLWGWDRGVRYEQFF. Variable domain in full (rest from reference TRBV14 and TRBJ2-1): EAGVTQFPSHSVIEKGQTVTLRCDPISGHDNLYWYRRVMGKEIKFLLHFVKESKQDESGMPNNRFLAERTGGTYSTLKVQPAELEDSGVYFCASSLWGWDRGVRYEQFFGPGTRLTVL.

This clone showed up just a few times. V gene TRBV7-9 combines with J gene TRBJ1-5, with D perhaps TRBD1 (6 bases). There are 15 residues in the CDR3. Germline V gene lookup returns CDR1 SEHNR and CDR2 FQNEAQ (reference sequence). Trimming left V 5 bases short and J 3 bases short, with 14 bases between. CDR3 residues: CASSHGGATNQPQHF. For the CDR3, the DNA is TGTGCCAGCAGCCACGGGGGGGCCACCAATCAGCCCCAGCATTTT.

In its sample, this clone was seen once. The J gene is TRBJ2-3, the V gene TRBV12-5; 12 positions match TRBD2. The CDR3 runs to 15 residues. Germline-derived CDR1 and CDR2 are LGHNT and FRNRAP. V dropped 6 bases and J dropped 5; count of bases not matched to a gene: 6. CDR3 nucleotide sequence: TGTGCTAGTGGCCCCCGGACTAGCGGGATAGATACGCAGTATTTT. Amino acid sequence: CASGPRTSGIDTQYF.

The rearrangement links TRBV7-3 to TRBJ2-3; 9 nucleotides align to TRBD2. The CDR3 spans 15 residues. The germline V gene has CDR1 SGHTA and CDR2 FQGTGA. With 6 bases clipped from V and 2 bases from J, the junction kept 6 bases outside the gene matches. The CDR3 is CASSSSGRSTDTQYF. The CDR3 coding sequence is TGTGCCAGCAGTTCCAGCGGGAGGTCCACAGATACGCAGTATTTT. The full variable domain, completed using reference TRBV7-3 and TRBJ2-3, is GAGVSQTPSNKVTEKGKYVELRCDPISGHTALYWYRQSLGQGPEFLIYFQGTGAADDSGLPNDRFFAVRPEGSVSTLKIQRTERGDSAVYLCASSSSGRSTDTQYFGPGTRLTVL.

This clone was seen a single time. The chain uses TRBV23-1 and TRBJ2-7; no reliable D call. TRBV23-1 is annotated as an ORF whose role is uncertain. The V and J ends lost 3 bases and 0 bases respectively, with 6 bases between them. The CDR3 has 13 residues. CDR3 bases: TGCGCCAGCAGTCAGGGTTCCTCCTACGAGCAGTACTTC. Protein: CASSQGSSYEQYF.

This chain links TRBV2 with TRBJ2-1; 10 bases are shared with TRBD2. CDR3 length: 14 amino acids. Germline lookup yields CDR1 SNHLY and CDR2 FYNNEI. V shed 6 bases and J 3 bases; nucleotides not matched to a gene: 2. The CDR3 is CASSWTSGYNEQFF. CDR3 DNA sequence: TGTGCCAGCAGCTGGACTAGCGGCTACAATGAGCAGTTCTTC.

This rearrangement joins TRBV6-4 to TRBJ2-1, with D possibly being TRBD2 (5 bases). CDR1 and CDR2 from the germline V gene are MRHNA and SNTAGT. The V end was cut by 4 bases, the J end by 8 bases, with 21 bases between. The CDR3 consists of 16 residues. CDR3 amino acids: CASSVRAAARRDEQFF. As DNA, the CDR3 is TGTGCCAGCAGTGTTCGGGCGGCTGCGAGGCGGGATGAGCAGTTCTTC.

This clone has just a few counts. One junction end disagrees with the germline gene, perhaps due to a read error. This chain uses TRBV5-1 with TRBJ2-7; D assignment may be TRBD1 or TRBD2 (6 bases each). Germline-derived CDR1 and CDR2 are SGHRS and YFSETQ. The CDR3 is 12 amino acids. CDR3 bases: TGCGCCAGCAGTTTGGGGGGCCACGAGCAGTACTTC. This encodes CASSLGGHEQYF.

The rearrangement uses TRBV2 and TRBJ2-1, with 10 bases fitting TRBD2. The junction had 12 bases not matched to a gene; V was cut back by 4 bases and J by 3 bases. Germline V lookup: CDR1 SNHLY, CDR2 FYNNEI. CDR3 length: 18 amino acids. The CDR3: CASSGHSGRPNLYNEQFF. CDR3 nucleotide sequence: TGTGCCAGCAGTGGTCATAGCGGGAGGCCAAACCTCTACAATGAGCAGTTCTTC.